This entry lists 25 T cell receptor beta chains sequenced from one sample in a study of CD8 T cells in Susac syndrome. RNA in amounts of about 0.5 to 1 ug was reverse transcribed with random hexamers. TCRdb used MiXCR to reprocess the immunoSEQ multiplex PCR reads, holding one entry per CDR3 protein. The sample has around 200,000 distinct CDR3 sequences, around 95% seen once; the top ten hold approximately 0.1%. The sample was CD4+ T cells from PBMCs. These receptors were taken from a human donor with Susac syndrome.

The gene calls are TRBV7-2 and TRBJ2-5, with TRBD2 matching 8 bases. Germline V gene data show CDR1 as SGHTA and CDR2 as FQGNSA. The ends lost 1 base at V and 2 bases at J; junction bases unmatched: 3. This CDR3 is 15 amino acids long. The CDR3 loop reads CASSLDGGGQETQYF. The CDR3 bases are TGTGCCAGCAGCTTAGATGGCGGGGGGCAAGAGACCCAGTACTTC.

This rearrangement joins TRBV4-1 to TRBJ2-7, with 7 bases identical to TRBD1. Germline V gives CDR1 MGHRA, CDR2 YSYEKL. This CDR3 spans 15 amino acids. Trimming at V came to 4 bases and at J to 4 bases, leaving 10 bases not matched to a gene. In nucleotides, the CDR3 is TGCGCCAGCAGCCGCTCAGGGGGTCTAGGGTACGAGCAGTACTTC. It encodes CASSRSGGLGYEQYF.

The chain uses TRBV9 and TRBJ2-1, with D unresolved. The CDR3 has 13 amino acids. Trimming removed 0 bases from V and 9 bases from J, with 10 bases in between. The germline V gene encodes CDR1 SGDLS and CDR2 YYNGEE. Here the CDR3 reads CASSVAVRSEQFF. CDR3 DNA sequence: TGTGCCAGCAGCGTAGCGGTTCGAAGTGAGCAGTTCTTC. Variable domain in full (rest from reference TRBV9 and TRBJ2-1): DSGVTQTPKHLITATGQRVTLRCSPRSGDLSVYWYQQSLDQGLQFLIQYYNGEERAKGNILERFSAQQFPDLHSELNLSSLELGDSALYFCASSVAVRSEQFFGPGTRLTVL.

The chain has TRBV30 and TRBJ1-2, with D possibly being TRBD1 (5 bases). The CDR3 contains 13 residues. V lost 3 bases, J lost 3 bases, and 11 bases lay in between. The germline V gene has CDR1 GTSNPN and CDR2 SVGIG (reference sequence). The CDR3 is CAWSRTGDYGYTF. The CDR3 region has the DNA TGTGCCTGGAGCCGTACGGGGGACTATGGCTACACCTTC.

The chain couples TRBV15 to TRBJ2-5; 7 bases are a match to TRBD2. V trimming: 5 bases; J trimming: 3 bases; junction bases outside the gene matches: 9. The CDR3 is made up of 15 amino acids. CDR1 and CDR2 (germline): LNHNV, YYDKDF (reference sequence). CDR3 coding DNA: TGTGCCACCAGCCCCGGGTGGGCGGGGGAAGAGACCCAGTACTTC. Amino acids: CATSPGWAGEETQYF.

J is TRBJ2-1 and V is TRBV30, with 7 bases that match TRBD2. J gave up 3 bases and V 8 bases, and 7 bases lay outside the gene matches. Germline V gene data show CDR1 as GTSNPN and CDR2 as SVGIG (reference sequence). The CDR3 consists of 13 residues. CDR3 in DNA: TGTGCCCGGGAGGCAGAGAGCTACAATGAGCAGTTCTTC. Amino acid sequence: CAREAESYNEQFF.

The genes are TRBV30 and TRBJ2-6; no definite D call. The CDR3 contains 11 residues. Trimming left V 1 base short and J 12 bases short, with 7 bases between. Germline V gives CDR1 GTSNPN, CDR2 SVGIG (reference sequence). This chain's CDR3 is CAWSGSSVLTF. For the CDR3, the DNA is TGTGCCTGGAGTGGGTCCTCCGTCCTGACTTTC.

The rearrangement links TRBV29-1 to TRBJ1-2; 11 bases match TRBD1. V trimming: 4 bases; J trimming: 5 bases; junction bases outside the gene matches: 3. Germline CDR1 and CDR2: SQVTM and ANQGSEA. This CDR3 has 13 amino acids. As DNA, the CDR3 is TGCAGCGTTGGGACAGGGGGCGGGTATGGCTACACCTTC. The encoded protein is CSVGTGGGYGYTF.

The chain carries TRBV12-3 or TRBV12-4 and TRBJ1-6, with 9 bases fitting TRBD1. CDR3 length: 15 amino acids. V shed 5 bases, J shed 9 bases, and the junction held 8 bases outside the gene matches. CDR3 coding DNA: TGTGCCAGCAGTCCGGAGGGACAGGGTGGTTCACCCCTCCACTTT. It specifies CASSPEGQGGSPLHF.

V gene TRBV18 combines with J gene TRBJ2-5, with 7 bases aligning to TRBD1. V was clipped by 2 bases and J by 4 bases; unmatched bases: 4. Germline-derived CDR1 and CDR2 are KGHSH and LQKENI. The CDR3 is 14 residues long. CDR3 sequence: CASSPSWTGETQYF. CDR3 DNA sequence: TGTGCCAGCTCACCAAGTTGGACAGGAGAGACCCAGTACTTC.

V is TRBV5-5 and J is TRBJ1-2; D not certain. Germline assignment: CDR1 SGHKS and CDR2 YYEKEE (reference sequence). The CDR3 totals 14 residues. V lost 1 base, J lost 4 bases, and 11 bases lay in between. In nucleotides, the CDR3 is TGTGCCAGCAGCTTGCTACAGAATCCCTATGGCTACACCTTC. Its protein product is CASSLLQNPYGYTF.

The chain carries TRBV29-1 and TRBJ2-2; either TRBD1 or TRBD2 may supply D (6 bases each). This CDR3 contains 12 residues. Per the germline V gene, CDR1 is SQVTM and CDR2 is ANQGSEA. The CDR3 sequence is CGGPANTGELFF. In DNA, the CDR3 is TGCGGGGGGCCAGCGAACACCGGGGAGCTGTTTTTT.

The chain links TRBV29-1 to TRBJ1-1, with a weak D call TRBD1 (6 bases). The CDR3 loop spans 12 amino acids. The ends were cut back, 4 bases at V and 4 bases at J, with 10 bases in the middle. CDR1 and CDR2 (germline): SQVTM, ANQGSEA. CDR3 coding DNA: TGCAGCGTTGGGGGGGGCCTCACTGAAGCTTTCTTT. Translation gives CSVGGGLTEAFF.

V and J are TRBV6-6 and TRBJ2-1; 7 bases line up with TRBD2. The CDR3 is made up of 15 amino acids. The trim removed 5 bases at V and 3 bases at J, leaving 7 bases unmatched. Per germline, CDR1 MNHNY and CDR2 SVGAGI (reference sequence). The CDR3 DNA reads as TGTGCCAGCAGTACCGAGCGGGGTTACTACAATGAGCAGTTCTTC. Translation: CASSTERGYYNEQFF.

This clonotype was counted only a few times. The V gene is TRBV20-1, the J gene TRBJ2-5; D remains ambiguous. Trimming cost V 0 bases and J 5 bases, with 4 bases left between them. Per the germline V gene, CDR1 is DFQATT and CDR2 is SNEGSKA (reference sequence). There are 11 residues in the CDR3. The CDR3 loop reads CSARDRETQYF. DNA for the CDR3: TGCAGTGCTAGAGATCGGGAGACCCAGTACTTC.

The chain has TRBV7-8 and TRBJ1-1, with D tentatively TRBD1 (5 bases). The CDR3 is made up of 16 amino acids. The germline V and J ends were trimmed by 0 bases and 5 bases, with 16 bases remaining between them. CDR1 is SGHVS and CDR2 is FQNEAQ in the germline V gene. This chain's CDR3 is CASSLARNWGKTEAFF. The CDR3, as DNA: TGTGCCAGCAGCTTAGCAAGAAACTGGGGGAAAACTGAAGCTTTCTTT.

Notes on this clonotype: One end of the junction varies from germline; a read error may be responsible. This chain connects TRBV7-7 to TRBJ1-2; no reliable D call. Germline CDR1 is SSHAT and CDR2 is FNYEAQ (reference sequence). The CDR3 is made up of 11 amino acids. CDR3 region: CASSYLGGYTF. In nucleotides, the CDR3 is TGTGCTAGCAGCTATTTGGGTGGCTACACCTTC.

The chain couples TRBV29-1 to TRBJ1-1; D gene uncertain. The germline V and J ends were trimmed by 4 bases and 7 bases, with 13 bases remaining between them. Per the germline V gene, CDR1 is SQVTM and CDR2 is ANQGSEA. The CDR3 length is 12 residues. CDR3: CSVGVVELEAFF. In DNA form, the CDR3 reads TGCAGCGTTGGGGTCGTTGAACTTGAAGCTTTCTTT.

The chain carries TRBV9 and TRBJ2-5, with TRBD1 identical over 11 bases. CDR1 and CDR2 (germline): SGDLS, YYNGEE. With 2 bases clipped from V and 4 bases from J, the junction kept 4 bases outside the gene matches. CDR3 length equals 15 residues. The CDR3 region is CASSVTGTGGETQYF. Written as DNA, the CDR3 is TGTGCCAGCAGCGTCACCGGGACAGGGGGAGAGACCCAGTACTTC.

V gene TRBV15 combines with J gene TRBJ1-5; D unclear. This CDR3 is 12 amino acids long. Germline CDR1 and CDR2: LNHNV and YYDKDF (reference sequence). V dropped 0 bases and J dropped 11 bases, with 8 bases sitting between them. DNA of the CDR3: TGTGCCACCAGCAGAGATCGGCGTTCCCAGCATTTT. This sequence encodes CATSRDRRSQHF.

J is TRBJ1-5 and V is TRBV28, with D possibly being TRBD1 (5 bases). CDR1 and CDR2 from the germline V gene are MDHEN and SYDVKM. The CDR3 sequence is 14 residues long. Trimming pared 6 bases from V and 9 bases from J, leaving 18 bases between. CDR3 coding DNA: TGTGCCAGCAGGACCCAGGACAATATCGCGCCCCAGCATTTT. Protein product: CASRTQDNIAPQHF.

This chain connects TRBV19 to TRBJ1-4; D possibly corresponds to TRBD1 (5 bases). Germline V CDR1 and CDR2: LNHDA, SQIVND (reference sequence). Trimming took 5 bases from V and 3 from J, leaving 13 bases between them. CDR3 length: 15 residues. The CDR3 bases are TGTGCCAGTAGTCCGTACAGGTCGTCTAATGAAAAACTGTTTTTT. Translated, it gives CASSPYRSSNEKLFF.

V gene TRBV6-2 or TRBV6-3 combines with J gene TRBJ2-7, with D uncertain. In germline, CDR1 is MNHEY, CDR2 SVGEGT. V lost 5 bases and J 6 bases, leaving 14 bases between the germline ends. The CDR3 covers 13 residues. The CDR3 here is CASSPAPRAEQYF. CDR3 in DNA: TGTGCCAGCAGTCCAGCGCCCCGCGCCGAGCAGTACTTC.

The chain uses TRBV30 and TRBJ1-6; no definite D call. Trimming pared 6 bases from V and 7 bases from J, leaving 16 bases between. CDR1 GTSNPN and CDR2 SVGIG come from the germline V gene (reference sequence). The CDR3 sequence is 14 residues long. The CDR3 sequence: CACKVASGNSPLHF. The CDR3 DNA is TGTGCCTGCAAAGTCGCCAGCGGGAATTCACCCCTCCACTTT.

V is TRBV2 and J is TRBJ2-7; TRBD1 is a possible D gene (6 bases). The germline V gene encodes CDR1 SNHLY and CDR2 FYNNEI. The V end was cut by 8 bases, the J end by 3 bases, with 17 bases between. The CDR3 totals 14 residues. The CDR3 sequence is CASLLQGVHYEQYF. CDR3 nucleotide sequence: TGTGCCAGCTTACTACAGGGAGTCCACTACGAGCAGTACTTC.